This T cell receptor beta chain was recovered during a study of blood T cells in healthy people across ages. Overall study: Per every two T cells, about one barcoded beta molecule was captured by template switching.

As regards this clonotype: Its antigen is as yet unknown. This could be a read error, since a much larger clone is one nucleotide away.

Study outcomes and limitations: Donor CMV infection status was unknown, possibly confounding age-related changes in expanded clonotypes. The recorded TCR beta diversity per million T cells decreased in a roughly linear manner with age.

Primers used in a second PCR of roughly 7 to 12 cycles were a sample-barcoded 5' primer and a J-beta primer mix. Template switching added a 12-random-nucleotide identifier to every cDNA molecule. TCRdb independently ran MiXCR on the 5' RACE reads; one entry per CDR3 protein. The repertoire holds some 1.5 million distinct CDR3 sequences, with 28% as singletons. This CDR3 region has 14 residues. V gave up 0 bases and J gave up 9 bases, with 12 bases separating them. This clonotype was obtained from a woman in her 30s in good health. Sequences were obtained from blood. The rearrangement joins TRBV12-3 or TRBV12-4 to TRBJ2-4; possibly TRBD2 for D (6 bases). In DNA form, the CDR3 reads TGTGCCAGCAGTTTAGCCCAGCGGGCTGTCATTCAGTACTTC. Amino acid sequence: CASSLAQRAVIQYF.